Presented here are 29 T cell receptor beta chains from one specimen sequenced in a study of post-analysis software for immune sequencing data. Overall study findings and caveats: Patients showed TRBV5-6, TRBV5-1 and TRBV20-1 among a few TRBV segments more frequent than in controls.

TCR beta cDNA libraries included unique molecular identifiers. TCRdb re-analysed the PCR reads in MiXCR, keeping a single row per CDR3 protein. The repertoire holds roughly 730,000 distinct CDR3 sequences, with just under 30% as singletons. Their antigens remain unidentified. The sequenced sample was blood. The source is a girl between 5 and 17 years old with multiple sclerosis.

This sequence joins TRBV18 and TRBJ2-3; TRBD1 is a possible D gene (5 bases). V shed 3 bases and J shed 2 bases, with 12 bases lying between them. The CDR3 has 15 residues. Germline CDR1 and CDR2: KGHSH and LQKENI. This chain's CDR3 is CASSPKGPSTDTQYF. The DNA of the CDR3 is TGTGCCAGCTCACCCAAGGGGCCGTCCACAGATACGCAGTATTTT.

The sample holds a few counts of this clonotype. This chain uses TRBV6-2 or TRBV6-3 with TRBJ2-4; D is uncertain. Germline-derived CDR1 and CDR2 are MNHEY and SVGEGT. The CDR3 extends over 14 amino acids. Between the trimmed V and J ends, which lost 2 bases and 2 bases, there was a span of 7 bases. The CDR3 DNA is TGTGCCAGCAGTTACGGGCACCCCAAAAACATTCAGTACTTC. Protein sequence: CASSYGHPKNIQYF.

This clonotype showed up just a few times. This chain uses TRBV7-2 with TRBJ2-3, with D perhaps matching TRBD2 (6 bases). The V gene lost 6 bases and the J gene lost 0 bases, with 13 bases spanning the gap. In germline, CDR1 is SGHTA, CDR2 FQGNSA. This CDR3 is built from 15 residues. CDR3 residues: CASRFGRGSTDTQYF. The CDR3 DNA follows: TGTGCCAGCAGATTCGGGCGGGGTAGCACAGATACGCAGTATTTT.

This clonotype appeared a few times. This chain uses TRBV7-2 with TRBJ2-7; the D gene is possibly TRBD1 (6 bases). Germline V gene data show CDR1 as SGHTA and CDR2 as FQGNSA. The CDR3 is 13 residues long. V lost 2 bases to trimming and J lost 6 bases, with 11 bases between them. CDR3 DNA: TGTGCCAGCAGCTTACCTGGGACATTCGAGCAGTACTTC. This gives the protein CASSLPGTFEQYF.

The V gene is TRBV28, the J gene TRBJ2-3, with 8 bases that match TRBD1. This CDR3 has 15 amino acids. V was pared by 5 bases and J by 4 bases, with 8 bases of the junction left unmatched. Germline CDR1 MDHEN, CDR2 SYDVKM. The CDR3 spells CASSRGDRRADTQYF. DNA of the CDR3: TGTGCCAGCAGTAGGGGGGACAGGCGGGCAGATACGCAGTATTTT.

Only a few counts were recorded for this clonotype. The chain combines TRBV5-1 with TRBJ2-1, with D possibly TRBD2 on 5 matching bases. The V gene's germline CDR1 is SGHRS and CDR2 YFSETQ. This CDR3 has 16 residues. Trimming took off 2 bases at V and 15 bases at J, with 27 bases between the two ends. The CDR3: CASSLDTGSPAGLLFF. The CDR3 bases are TGCGCCAGCAGCTTAGATACGGGATCCCCCGCGGGTCTTCTGTTCTTC. Full variable domain (missing parts from reference TRBV5-1 and TRBJ2-1): KAGVTQTPRYLIKTRGQQVTLSCSPISGHRSVSWYQQTPGQGLQFLFEYFSETQRNKGNFPGRFSGRQFSNSRSEMNVSTLELGDSALYLCASSLDTGSPAGLLFFGPGTRLTVL.

V is TRBV5-1 and J is TRBJ1-4; tentative D call: TRBD1 (6 bases). Trimming removed 3 bases at V and 0 bases at J, with 12 bases between. Germline V gives CDR1 SGHRS, CDR2 YFSETQ. This CDR3 has 16 amino acids. The CDR3 nucleotides read TGCGCCAGCAGCTGGGCCGGGACATCAACTAATGAAAAACTGTTTTTT. Its protein product is CASSWAGTSTNEKLFF.

The chain has TRBV20-1 and TRBJ2-7; TRBD2 matches 13 bases. The junction had 5 bases not matched to a gene; V was cut back by 5 bases and J by 4 bases. Germline V gene sequence: CDR1 DFQATT, CDR2 SNEGSKA (reference sequence). The CDR3 has 14 residues. CDR3 bases: TGCAGTGCTTGGACTAGCGGGAGTTGGTACGAGCAGTACTTC. It yields the protein CSAWTSGSWYEQYF.

This clonotype was seen just once. The V call is TRBV20-1, the J call TRBJ2-3; D call uncertain. Trimming shortened V by 3 bases and J by 2 bases, and 9 bases separated the two germline ends. Germline V CDR1 and CDR2: DFQATT, SNEGSKA (reference sequence). The CDR3 sequence is 13 residues long. This chain's CDR3 is CSASVRDTDTQYF. The DNA of the CDR3 is TGCAGTGCTAGTGTCCGAGACACAGATACGCAGTATTTT.

This clonotype came up a few times. The V gene is TRBV7-2, the J gene TRBJ1-2; the D gene is possibly TRBD1 (6 bases). V lost 4 bases to trimming and J lost 0 bases, with 18 bases between them. Germline CDR1 SGHTA, CDR2 FQGNSA. The CDR3 is 17 residues long. CDR3 in DNA: TGTGCCAGCAGCTCGGGACAACTTAGTGGAGCTAACTATGGCTACACCTTC. Residues: CASSSGQLSGANYGYTF.

This clonotype has just one count. The V and J genes are TRBV14 and TRBJ2-1; no clear D gene. The CDR3 runs 16 residues. Trimming took off 4 bases at V and 7 bases at J, with 20 bases between the two ends. Germline CDR1 SGHDN, CDR2 FVKESK. CDR3 DNA sequence: TGTGCCAGCAGCCCTATTGGGCGGCCAGATGGTAATGAGCAGTTCTTC. Protein sequence: CASSPIGRPDGNEQFF.

V is TRBV5-1 and J is TRBJ2-5; D might be TRBD1 or TRBD2, each matching 5 bases. This CDR3 has 14 amino acids. Germline V gene sequence: CDR1 SGHRS, CDR2 YFSETQ. V was cut by 1 base and J by 3 bases, with 10 bases left in between. CDR3 loop: CASSLRDPKETQYF. The CDR3 DNA reads TGCGCCAGCAGCTTGCGGGACCCTAAAGAGACCCAGTACTTC.

Notes on this clonotype: An end of the junction differs from the germline gene, which may be a read error. V is TRBV7-2 and J is TRBJ2-7; tentatively, D is TRBD2 (6 bases). This CDR3 has 13 residues. Per germline, CDR1 SGHTA and CDR2 FQGNSA. The CDR3 spells CAGSFGLPYEQYF. The CDR3 coding sequence is TGTGCCGGCAGCTTCGGACTACCGTACGAGCAGTACTTC.

V gene TRBV12-3 or TRBV12-4 combines with J gene TRBJ2-2; 11 nucleotides match TRBD2. V shed 6 bases and J 11 bases; nucleotides not matched to a gene: 11. CDR3 size: 15 residues. The CDR3 DNA reads as TGTGCCAGCAGCTACACTAGCGGGAGTGTTCGCGAGCTGTTTTTT. This codes for CASSYTSGSVRELFF.

The V and J genes are TRBV29-1 and TRBJ1-1, with D perhaps TRBD1 (6 bases). The germline CDR1 and CDR2 sequences are SQVTM and ANQGSEA. This CDR3 has 11 amino acids. Trimming took off 6 bases at V and 8 bases at J, with 13 bases between the two ends. CDR3 sequence (DNA): TGCAGCGTAACGGACAGTCGAGAAGCTTTCTTT. Translation: CSVTDSREAFF.

The genes are TRBV7-2 and TRBJ2-3; tentative D call: TRBD2 (6 bases). V lost 0 bases to trimming and J lost 1 base, with 11 bases between them. The germline V gene has CDR1 SGHTA and CDR2 FQGNSA. This CDR3 has 16 residues. CDR3 sequence reads: CASSLAAGLGTDTQYF. The CDR3 DNA sequence: TGTGCCAGCAGCTTAGCGGCGGGGCTAGGCACAGATACGCAGTATTTT.

The rearrangement joins TRBV29-1 to TRBJ2-7, with no clear D. Deletions cut 4 bases from V and 3 bases from J, with 10 bases between. This CDR3 has 12 amino acids. Germline V lookup: CDR1 SQVTM, CDR2 ANQGSEA. The CDR3 loop is CSVVGRDYEQYF. CDR3 bases: TGCAGCGTTGTTGGGCGAGACTACGAGCAGTACTTC.

Only a few counts were recorded for this clonotype. The rearrangement links TRBV3-1 to TRBJ1-4; D possibly corresponds to TRBD1 (5 bases). V shed 1 base and J shed 6 bases, with 9 bases lying between them. From germline, CDR1 is LGHDT and CDR2 YNNKEL (reference sequence). CDR3 size: 14 residues. CDR3 loop: CASSQGDGDEKLFF. Here the CDR3 DNA reads TGTGCCAGCAGCCAAGGGGACGGGGATGAAAAACTGTTTTTT.

The sample holds a few counts of this clonotype. The chain employs TRBV7-2 and TRBJ2-5, with D tentatively TRBD2 (6 bases). V was clipped by 5 bases and J by 6 bases, with 16 bases between them. Germline assignment: CDR1 SGHTA and CDR2 FQGNSA. The CDR3 contains 14 residues. The CDR3 reads CASSEGVGRKTQYF. CDR3 sequence (DNA): TGTGCCAGCAGCGAAGGAGTAGGGAGGAAGACCCAGTACTTC.

About this clonotype itself: This may be a read error, as it is one base from a much larger clone. The gene calls are TRBV7-2 and TRBJ2-3; 8 bases agree with TRBD1. CDR1 and CDR2 (germline): SGHTA, FQGNSA. The CDR3 sequence is 14 residues long. The CDR3 loop is CANSFRDRRDTQYF. The CDR3 DNA reads as TGTGCCAACAGCTTCCGGGACAGGAGGGATACGCAGTATTTT.

This chain connects TRBV12-3 or TRBV12-4 to TRBJ2-1; 9 positions agree with TRBD2. V was clipped by 2 bases and J by 8 bases; unmatched bases: 10. CDR3 length: 16 residues. CDR3 nucleotides: TGTGCCAGCAGTTTACTGTCTAGCGGGGATGGAGATGAGCAGTTCTTC. Translation gives CASSLLSSGDGDEQFF.

This clonotype occurred a few times. The V gene is TRBV9, the J gene TRBJ2-1; no clear D gene. There are 15 residues in the CDR3. Trimming took 0 bases from V and 6 from J, leaving 13 bases between them. Germline loops: CDR1 SGDLS, CDR2 YYNGEE. The CDR3 coding sequence is TGTGCCAGCAGCGTAGGAGCAGCCACCCCCAATGAGCAGTTCTTC. Its protein is CASSVGAATPNEQFF.

V usage is TRBV12-3 or TRBV12-4 and J usage is TRBJ1-2, with D possibly matching TRBD1 (5 bases). This CDR3 is 13 amino acids long. Trimming removed 5 bases at V and 8 bases at J, with 15 bases between. Written as DNA, the CDR3 is TGTGCCAGCAGTCCCCGGGACCTAGCCGGCTACACCTTC. Protein: CASSPRDLAGYTF.

This clonotype was seen repeatedly, ten times or more. The chain carries TRBV6-2 or TRBV6-3 and TRBJ2-7; TRBD2 agrees at 10 bases. Germline V CDR1 and CDR2: MNHEY, SVGEGT. The CDR3 covers 14 residues. Trimming cost V 5 bases and J 2 bases; bases outside gene matches: 3. This CDR3 reads CASSLAGATYEQYF. The CDR3 DNA reads TGTGCCAGCAGTCTAGCGGGAGCGACCTACGAGCAGTACTTC.

This clonotype was observed a few times. J is TRBJ2-1 and V is TRBV29-1; 7 bases line up with TRBD2. With 4 bases clipped from V and 2 bases from J, the junction kept 11 bases outside the gene matches. The CDR3 is made up of 16 amino acids. The germline CDR1 and CDR2 sequences are SQVTM and ANQGSEA. For the CDR3, the DNA is TGCAGCGTTGGAGGGACGAGCGGGGCCACCTACAATGAGCAGTTCTTC. Translating gives CSVGGTSGATYNEQFF.

Only a few counts were recorded for this clonotype. The rearrangement uses TRBV19 and TRBJ2-3; D ambiguous. The germline V gene encodes CDR1 LNHDA and CDR2 SQIVND (reference sequence). The length of the CDR3 is 12 residues. The V end was cut by 5 bases, the J end by 4 bases, with 7 bases between. As DNA, the CDR3 is TGTGCCAGTAGTGCAAGCGCAGATACGCAGTATTTT. It yields the protein CASSASADTQYF.

This clonotype was detected many times. V gene TRBV5-1 combines with J gene TRBJ1-1; D not resolved. V was clipped by 0 bases and J by 3 bases, with 6 bases between them. The CDR3 covers 13 residues. The germline V gene encodes CDR1 SGHRS and CDR2 YFSETQ. For the CDR3, the DNA is TGCGCCAGCAGCTTGGCCGGAGACACTGAAGCTTTCTTT. Amino acid sequence: CASSLAGDTEAFF.

This clonotype has just a few counts. The chain recombines TRBV20-1 with TRBJ2-1; 8 nucleotides line up with TRBD2. Germline assignment: CDR1 DFQATT and CDR2 SNEGSKA (reference sequence). The V segment lost 3 bases and the J segment 4 bases; nucleotides outside the gene matches: 2. The CDR3 covers 13 residues. CDR3 DNA sequence: TGCAGTGCTAGCAGCGGGGGTTACAATGAGCAGTTCTTC. Protein: CSASSGGYNEQFF.

The V and J genes are TRBV7-2 and TRBJ1-2; D remains unclear. Per the germline V gene, CDR1 is SGHTA and CDR2 is FQGNSA. The CDR3 spans 13 residues. V lost 1 base and J 7 bases, leaving 10 bases between the germline ends. The CDR3 sequence: CASSLELLGGYTF. CDR3 DNA: TGTGCCAGCAGCTTAGAGCTTCTGGGTGGCTACACCTTC.